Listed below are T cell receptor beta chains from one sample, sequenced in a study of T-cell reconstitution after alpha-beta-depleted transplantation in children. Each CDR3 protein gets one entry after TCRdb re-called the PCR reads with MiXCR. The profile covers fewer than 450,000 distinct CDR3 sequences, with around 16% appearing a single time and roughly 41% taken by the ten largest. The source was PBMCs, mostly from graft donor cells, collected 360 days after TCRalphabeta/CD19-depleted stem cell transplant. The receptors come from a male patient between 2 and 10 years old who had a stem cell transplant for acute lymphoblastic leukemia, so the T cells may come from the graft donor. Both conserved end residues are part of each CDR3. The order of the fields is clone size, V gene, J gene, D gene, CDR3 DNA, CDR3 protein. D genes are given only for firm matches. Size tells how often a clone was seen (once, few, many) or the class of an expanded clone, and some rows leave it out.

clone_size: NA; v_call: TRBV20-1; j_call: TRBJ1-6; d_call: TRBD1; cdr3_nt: TGCAGTGCTAGTATCGGACAGGGCAGGTCACCCCTCCACTTT; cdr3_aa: CSASIGQGRSPLHF
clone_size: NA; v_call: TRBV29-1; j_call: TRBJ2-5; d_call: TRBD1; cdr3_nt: TGCAGCGGTGGGACAGGGCTACAAGAGACCCAGTACTTC; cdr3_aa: CSGGTGLQETQYF
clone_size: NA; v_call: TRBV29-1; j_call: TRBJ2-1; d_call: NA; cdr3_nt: TGCAGCGTTGATCTACGGGGGCAAGGCAATGAGCAGTTCTTC; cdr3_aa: CSVDLRGQGNEQFF
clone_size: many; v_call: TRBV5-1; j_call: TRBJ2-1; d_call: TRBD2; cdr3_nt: TGCGCCAGCAGTTCCGGGACTAGCGGGAGCTCCTACAATGAGCAGTTCTTC; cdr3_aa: CASSSGTSGSSYNEQFF
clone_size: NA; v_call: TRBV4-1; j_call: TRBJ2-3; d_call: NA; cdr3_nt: TGCGCCAGCAGCCAAGATAGGTTGAGTAGACCCACAGATACGCAGTATTTT; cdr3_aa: CASSQDRLSRPTDTQYF
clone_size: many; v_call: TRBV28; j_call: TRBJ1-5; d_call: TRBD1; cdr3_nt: TGTGCCACCTGGGCGACAGGGTTTTTTCAGCCCCAGCATTTT; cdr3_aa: CATWATGFFQPQHF
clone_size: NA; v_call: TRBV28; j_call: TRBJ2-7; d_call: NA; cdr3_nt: TGTGCCAGCACCACTGTTGTTCCGGCTAGCCTCACAACTTCCTACGAGCAGTACTTC; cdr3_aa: CASTTVVPASLTTSYEQYF
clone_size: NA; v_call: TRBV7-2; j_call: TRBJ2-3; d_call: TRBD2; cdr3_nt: TGTGCCAGCAGCTCCAGGACTAGGGAGCCAGATACGCAGTATTTT; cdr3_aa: CASSSRTREPDTQYF
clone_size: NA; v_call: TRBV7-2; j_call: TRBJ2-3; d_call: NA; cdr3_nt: TGTGCCAGTTCCAAGGGGCTTAGCACAGATACGCAGTATTTT; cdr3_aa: CASSKGLSTDTQYF
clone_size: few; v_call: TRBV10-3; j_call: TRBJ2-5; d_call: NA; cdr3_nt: TGTGCCACCAGCACGGCCGAGACCCAGTACTTC; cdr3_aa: CATSTAETQYF
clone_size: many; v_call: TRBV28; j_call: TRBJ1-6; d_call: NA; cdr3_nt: TGTGCCAGCAGTTTATCCACAGGGTATAATTCACCCCTCCACTTT; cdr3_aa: CASSLSTGYNSPLHF
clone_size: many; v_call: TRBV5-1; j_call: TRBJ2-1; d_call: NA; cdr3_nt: TGCGCCAGCAGCTTGCTTCGGGGTCGGTTTTCCTACAATGAGCAGTTCTTC; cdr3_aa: CASSLLRGRFSYNEQFF
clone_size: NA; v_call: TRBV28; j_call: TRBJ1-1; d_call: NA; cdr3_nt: TGTGCCAGCAGTCGCATGGGGATGAACACTGAAGCTTTCTTT; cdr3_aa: CASSRMGMNTEAFF
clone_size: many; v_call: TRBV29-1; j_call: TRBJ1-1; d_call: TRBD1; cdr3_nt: TGCAGCGCACGAGGGGGCAGGTGGGCTTTGAACACTGAAGCTTTCTTT; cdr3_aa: CSARGGRWALNTEAFF
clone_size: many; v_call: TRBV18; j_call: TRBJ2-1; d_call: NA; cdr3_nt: TGTGCCAGCTCACCCGAATGGGGGGGCCCTCGTAGTGAGCAGTTCTTC; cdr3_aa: CASSPEWGGPRSEQFF
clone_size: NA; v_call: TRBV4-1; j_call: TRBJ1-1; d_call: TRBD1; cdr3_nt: TGCGCCAGCAGCCACGGCTACCAGGGGGCCGCTGAAGCTTTCTTT; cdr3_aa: CASSHGYQGAAEAFF
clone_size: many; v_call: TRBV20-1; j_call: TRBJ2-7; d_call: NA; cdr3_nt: TGCAGTGCTAGCGCCGGTTTCGGCGAGCAGTACTTC; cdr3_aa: CSASAGFGEQYF
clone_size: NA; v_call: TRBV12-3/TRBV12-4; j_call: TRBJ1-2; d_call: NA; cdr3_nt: TGTGCCAGCAGTCCAGGGTCCCCTAACTATGGCTACACCTTC; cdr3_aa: CASSPGSPNYGYTF
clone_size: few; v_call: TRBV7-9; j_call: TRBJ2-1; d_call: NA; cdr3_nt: TGTGCCAGCAGCCTGACTATACCTAACAATGAGCAGTTCTTC; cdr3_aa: CASSLTIPNNEQFF
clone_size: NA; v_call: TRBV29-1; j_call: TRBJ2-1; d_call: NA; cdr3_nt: TGCAGCGTAACCGGGTCCCTCCTCTCCTACAATGAGCAGTTCTTC; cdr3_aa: CSVTGSLLSYNEQFF
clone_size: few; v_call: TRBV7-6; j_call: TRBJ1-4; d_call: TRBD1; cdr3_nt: TGTGCCAGCAGCCCTTGGTACAGGGGATCTAATGAAAAACTGTTTTTT; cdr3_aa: CASSPWYRGSNEKLFF
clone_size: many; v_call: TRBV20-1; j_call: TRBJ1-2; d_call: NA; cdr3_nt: TGCAGTGCTAGAGTACCAGGGGACAACACCTTC; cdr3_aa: CSARVPGDNTF
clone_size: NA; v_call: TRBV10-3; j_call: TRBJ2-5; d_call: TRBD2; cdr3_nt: TGTGCCATCAGGGCGGGGACGGGGGGAGAGACCCAGTACTTC; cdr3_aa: CAIRAGTGGETQYF
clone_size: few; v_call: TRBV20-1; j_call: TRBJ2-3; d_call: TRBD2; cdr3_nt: TGCAGTGCTAGAGATATCGGGGTGACTAGCGGGAGGTCTCCAGATACGCAGTATTTT; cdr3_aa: CSARDIGVTSGRSPDTQYF
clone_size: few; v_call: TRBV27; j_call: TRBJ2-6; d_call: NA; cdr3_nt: TGTGCCAGCAGTTTAGTAGCCTCTGGGGCCAACGTCCTGACTTTC; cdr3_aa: CASSLVASGANVLTF
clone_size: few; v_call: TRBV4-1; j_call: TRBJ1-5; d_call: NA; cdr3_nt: TGCGCCAGCAGCCAAGACCAGGGGACGGGGCTTTACAGCAATCAGCCCCAGCATTTT; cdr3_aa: CASSQDQGTGLYSNQPQHF
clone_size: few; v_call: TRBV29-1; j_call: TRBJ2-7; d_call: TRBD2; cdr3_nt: TGCAGCGTTGAAGATAGCACTAGCGGCCCCTACGAGCAGTACTTC; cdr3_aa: CSVEDSTSGPYEQYF
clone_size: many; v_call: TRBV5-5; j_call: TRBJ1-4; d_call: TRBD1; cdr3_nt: TGTGCCAGCAGCCTCTACAGGGGAAGTAATGAAAAACTGTTTTTT; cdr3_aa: CASSLYRGSNEKLFF
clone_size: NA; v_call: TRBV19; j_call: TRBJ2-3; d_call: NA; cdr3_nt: TGTGCCAGTAGGGAGGCCGGGACACGGAGCACAGATACGCAGTATTTT; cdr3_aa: CASREAGTRSTDTQYF
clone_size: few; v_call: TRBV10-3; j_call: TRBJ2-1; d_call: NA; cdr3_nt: TGTGCCATCAGGAGGGGGGCTACTAGGCCCCCATTGCGGCACAATGAGCAGTTCTTC; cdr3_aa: CAIRRGATRPPLRHNEQFF
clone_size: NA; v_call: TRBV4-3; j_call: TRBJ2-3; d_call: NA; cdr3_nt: TGCGCCAGCAGCCAAGTGCCAGCAGGGTCAGGAGCAGATACGCAGTATTTT; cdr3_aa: CASSQVPAGSGADTQYF
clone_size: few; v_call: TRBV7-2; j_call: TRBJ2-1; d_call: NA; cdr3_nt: TGTGCCAGCAACTGGATGGGGGAGCAGTTCTTC; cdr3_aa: CASNWMGEQFF
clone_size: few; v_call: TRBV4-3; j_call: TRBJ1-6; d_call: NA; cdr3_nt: TGCGCCAGCAGCCAATCCCTGGGCTCCTATAATTCACCCCTCCACTTT; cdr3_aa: CASSQSLGSYNSPLHF
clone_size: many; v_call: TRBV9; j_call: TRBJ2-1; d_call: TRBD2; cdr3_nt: TGTGCCAGCAGCGTAGGGCTAGCGGCCTACAATGAGCAGTTCTTC; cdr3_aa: CASSVGLAAYNEQFF
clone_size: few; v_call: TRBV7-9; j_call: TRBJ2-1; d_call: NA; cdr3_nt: TGTGCCGGTGAGCCCTTTGAATCTTACAATGAGCAGTTCTTC; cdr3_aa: CAGEPFESYNEQFF
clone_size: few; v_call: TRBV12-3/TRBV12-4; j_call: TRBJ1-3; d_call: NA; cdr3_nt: TGTGCCAGCAGCCTGGGGGTTTTCTCTGGAAACACCATATATTTT; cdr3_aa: CASSLGVFSGNTIYF
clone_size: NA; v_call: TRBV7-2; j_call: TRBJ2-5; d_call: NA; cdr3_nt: TGTGCCAGCAGCTTAGCGCCGGTGGGAGAGACCCAGTACTTC; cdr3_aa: CASSLAPVGETQYF
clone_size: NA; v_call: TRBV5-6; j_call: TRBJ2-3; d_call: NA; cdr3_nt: TGTGCCAGCAGCTTACTACCTACCGGTGGGGATACGCAGTATTTT; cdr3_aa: CASSLLPTGGDTQYF
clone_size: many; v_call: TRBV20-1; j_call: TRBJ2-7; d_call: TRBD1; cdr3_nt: TGCAGTGCTAGAGTGGGACAGTATTATGACGAGCAGTACTTC; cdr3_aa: CSARVGQYYDEQYF
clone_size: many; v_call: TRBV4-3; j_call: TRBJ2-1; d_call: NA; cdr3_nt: TGCGCCAGCAGCCAGGACCTCCCTGCCTCCTACAATGAGCAGTTCTTC; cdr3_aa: CASSQDLPASYNEQFF
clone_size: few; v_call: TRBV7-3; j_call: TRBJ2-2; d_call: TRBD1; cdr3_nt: TGTGCCAGCAGCTCTGGGACAGGGCCGACTCAGAACACCGGGGAGCTGTTTTTT; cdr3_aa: CASSSGTGPTQNTGELFF
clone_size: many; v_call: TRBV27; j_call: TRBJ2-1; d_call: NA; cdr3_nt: TGTGCCAGCCGCCTATTCGACAATGAGCAGTTCTTC; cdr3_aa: CASRLFDNEQFF
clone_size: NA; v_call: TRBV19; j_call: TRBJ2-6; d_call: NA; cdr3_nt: TGTGCCAGTAGTAGGGCAGGGTCTGGGGCCAACGTCCTGACTTTC; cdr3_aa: CASSRAGSGANVLTF
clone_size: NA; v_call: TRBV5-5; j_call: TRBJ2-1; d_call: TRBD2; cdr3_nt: TGTGCCAGCAGCTTGACTAGCGGGAGCCACAATGAGCAGTTCTTC; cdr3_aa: CASSLTSGSHNEQFF
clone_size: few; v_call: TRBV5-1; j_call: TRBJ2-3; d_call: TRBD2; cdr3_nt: TGCGCCAGTCGACCGGGACTAGCGTACACAGATACGCAGTATTTT; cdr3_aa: CASRPGLAYTDTQYF
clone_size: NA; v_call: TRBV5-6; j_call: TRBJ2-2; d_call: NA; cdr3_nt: TGTGCCAGCAGCTCCCTCCGGGCGGCGAACACCGGGGAGCTGTTTTTT; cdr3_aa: CASSSLRAANTGELFF
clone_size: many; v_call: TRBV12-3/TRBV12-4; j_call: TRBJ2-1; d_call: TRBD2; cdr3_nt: TGTGCCAGCAGTTCCCTAGCGGGAGCGATCTACAATGAGCAGTTCTTC; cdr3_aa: CASSSLAGAIYNEQFF
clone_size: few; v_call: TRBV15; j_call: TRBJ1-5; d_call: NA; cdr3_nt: TGTGCCACCAGCAGGGAGGACAGCAATCAGCCCCAGCATTTT; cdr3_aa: CATSREDSNQPQHF
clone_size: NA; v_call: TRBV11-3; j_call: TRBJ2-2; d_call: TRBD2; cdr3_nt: TGTGCCAGCGCGGGTCGGGAGGGCCACGGGGAGCTGTTTTTT; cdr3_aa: CASAGREGHGELFF
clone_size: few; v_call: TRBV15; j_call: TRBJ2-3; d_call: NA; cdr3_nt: TGTGCCACCAGCAGAGCATTTACCCGGGACATAATAGATACGCAGTATTTT; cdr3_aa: CATSRAFTRDIIDTQYF
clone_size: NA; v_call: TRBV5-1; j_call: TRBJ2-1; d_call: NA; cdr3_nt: TGCGCCAGCAGCTGGGGGGCCTTTAGCTCCTACAATGAGCAGTTCTTC; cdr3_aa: CASSWGAFSSYNEQFF
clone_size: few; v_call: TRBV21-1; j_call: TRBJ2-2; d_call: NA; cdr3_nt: TGTGCCAGCAGCAAAGATGTGGGGGGTAGAGTTGTCGGGGAGCTGTTTTTT; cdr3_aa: CASSKDVGGRVVGELFF